This T cell receptor beta chain was documented in a study of regulatory T cells in long-lasting Graves disease. V lost 8 bases, J lost 2 bases, and 5 bases stayed unmatched. The CDR3 has 13 amino acids. CDR1 is KGHSH, CDR2 LQKENI, per germline. The table lists this clonotype with many counts. Arm-PCR of CDR3 regions and iRepertoire HTBI primers were the basis on which TCR beta libraries were built. TCRdb ran MiXCR on the multiplex PCR reads and lists one entry per CDR3 protein. The data show around 250,000 distinct CDR3 sequences, approximately 20% seen once. Time point described: newly diagnosed GD, antithyroid drugs for less than 3 months. After RNA was extracted from PBMCs, the TCR library was made from it. These records were also assigned to another study, of T cells in Graves' hyperthyroidism and ophthalmopathy.

The source of this sequence is a woman between 25 and 40 years old with Graves disease. Material: peripheral blood mononuclear cells (PBMCs), obtained at new diagnosis, from a patient treated with antithyroid drugs. V usage is TRBV18 and J usage is TRBJ1-2; TRBD1 agrees at 7 bases. In DNA, the CDR3 is TGTGCCAGCAGTGAGGGACAGAACTATGGCTACACCTTC. The encoded protein is CASSEGQNYGYTF. The whole variable domain, filled in from reference TRBV18 and TRBJ1-2, reads NAGVMQNPRHLVRRRGQEARLRCSPMKGHSHVYWYRQLPEEGLKFMVYLQKENIIDESGMPKERFSAEFPKEGPSILRIQQVVRGDSAAYFCASSEGQNYGYTFGSGTRLTVV.